One and the same sample provided the 9 T cell receptor beta chains below, sequenced in a study of blood T cell repertoires in COVID-19. Profiled with immunoSEQ multiplex PCR; TCRdb holds only in-frame clones, not every one. The table has roughly 41,000 clones, about 83% seen once. The specimen sequenced was peripheral blood. The receptors shown here come from a woman of 80 years or more with acute or convalescent COVID-19.

This clone was recorded once. The rearrangement joins TRBV2 to TRBJ2-1; 12 bases line up with TRBD2. The CDR3 length is 16 residues. Trimming removed 1 base from V and 7 bases from J; junction bases left unmatched: 5. Germline assignment: CDR1 SNHLY and CDR2 FYNNEI. In DNA, the CDR3 is TGTGCCAGCAGTGAAGAGAGACTAGCGGGGGAAAATGAGCAGTTCTTC. Translating it yields CASSEERLAGENEQFF.

This clone is medium-sized. The V call is TRBV21-1, the J call TRBJ1-4; the table's D call of TRBD1 was not tested on the DNA. TRBV21-1 is a known pseudogene. This CDR3 comprises 17 residues. The CDR3 nucleotides read TGTGCCAGCAGCATTAGGGACAGGGCTTGGCCTAATGAAAAACTGTTTTTT. This encodes CASSIRDRAWPNEKLFF.

The chain couples TRBV6-5 to TRBJ1-4, with TRBD1 matching over 7 bases. The trim removed 6 bases at V and 4 bases at J, leaving 5 bases unmatched. The germline gives CDR1 MNHEY, CDR2 SVGAGI. CDR3 length: 14 amino acids. CDR3 amino acids: CASSPGTDNEKLFF. The CDR3 nucleotides are TGTGCCAGCAGCCCCGGGACAGATAATGAAAAACTGTTTTTT.

V usage is TRBV7-2 and J usage is TRBJ1-2; a possible D gene is TRBD1 (5 bases). CDR1 is SGHTA, CDR2 FQGNSA, per germline. Trimming cost V 5 bases and J 2 bases, with 9 bases left between them. This CDR3 region has 13 residues. DNA for the CDR3: TGTGCCAGCAGCCCGACAGCAAACTATGGCTACACCTTC. Translation gives CASSPTANYGYTF.

This chain's CDR3 is CASSPGGILSYEQYF. The CDR3, as DNA: TGTGCCAGCTCACCAGGGGGGATCCTCTCCTACGAGCAGTACTTC. The gene calls are TRBV18 and TRBJ2-7; a possible D gene is TRBD2 (6 bases). This CDR3 region has 15 residues. The germline V and J ends were trimmed by 2 bases and 0 bases, with 11 bases remaining between them. CDR1 and CDR2 from the germline V gene are KGHSH and LQKENI.

This sequence joins TRBV9 and TRBJ1-3; D unclear. The CDR3 consists of 15 residues. The germline gives CDR1 SGDLS, CDR2 YYNGEE. V was cut by 4 bases and J by 0 bases, with 11 bases left in between. The CDR3 region has the DNA TGTGCCAGCAGCTCACCTCGAGTCTCTGGAAACACCATATATTTT. This gives the protein CASSSPRVSGNTIYF. Filled out from reference TRBV9 and TRBJ1-3, the complete variable domain reads DSGVTQTPKHLITATGQRVTLRCSPRSGDLSVYWYQQSLDQGLQFLIQYYNGEERAKGNILERFSAQQFPDLHSELNLSSLELGDSALYFCASSSPRVSGNTIYFGEGSWLTVV.

The chain couples TRBV29-1 to TRBJ2-1, with a tentative D call TRBD1 (5 bases). The CDR3 has 11 residues. The V end was cut by 4 bases, the J end by 6 bases, with 7 bases between. Germline CDR1 is SQVTM and CDR2 is ANQGSEA. DNA of the CDR3: TGCAGCGTTGTAGGGGTCAATGAGCAGTTCTTC. Encoded protein: CSVVGVNEQFF.

This chain joins TRBV7-9 and TRBJ2-5; 8 nucleotides line up with TRBD2. The CDR3 runs 15 residues. The trim removed 5 bases at V and 4 bases at J, leaving 9 bases unmatched. CDR1 SEHNR and CDR2 FQNEAQ come from the germline V gene (reference sequence). CDR3: CASSRSAGARETQYF. The DNA for the CDR3 is TGTGCCAGCAGCCGCTCAGCGGGGGCGAGAGAGACCCAGTACTTC.

The chain carries TRBV18 and TRBJ2-2; D might be TRBD2 (6 bases). The CDR3 extends over 15 amino acids. Germline V gene lookup returns CDR1 KGHSH and CDR2 LQKENI. Trimming removed 6 bases at V and 2 bases at J, with 13 bases between. CDR3 bases: TGTGCCAGCTCTCGTGCGGACTATAACACCGGGGAGCTGTTTTTT. This codes for CASSRADYNTGELFF. Full variable domain (outside the CDR3, taken from reference TRBV18 and TRBJ2-2): NAGVMQNPRHLVRRRGQEARLRCSPMKGHSHVYWYRQLPEEGLKFMVYLQKENIIDESGMPKERFSAEFPKEGPSILRIQQVVRGDSAAYFCASSRADYNTGELFFGEGSRLTVL.